This T cell receptor beta chain was profiled in a study of T cells after yellow fever vaccination (dated by TCRdb to the late 2010s). Background on the whole study: Libraries from fractions with low cell numbers were prepared with the SMART-Seq v4 Ultra Low Input RNA kit. The cohort comprised two healthy male donors, one aged 18 to 29 and one aged 30 to 40 years. Blood samples were taken at several timepoints before and after primary and secondary immunization, and bulk PBMC replicates and cell subsets were isolated. To follow T-cell clones before and after both primary and booster YFV17D yellow fever vaccination, bulk TCR alpha and beta repertoires underwent longitudinal sequencing.

TCR cDNA was made using 5'RACE template switching, a step that added a universal primer site and unique molecular identifiers. cDNA synthesis was primed from both the TCR alpha and TCR beta constant segments. Libraries were amplified in two PCR steps, with sample barcodes and sequencing adapters added in the second step. Libraries were sequenced on Illumina HiSeq 2500 (2x100 bp) or NovaSeq (2x150 bp). The authors processed their data as follows. Demultiplexing of reads and collapsing into UMI consensus sequences were performed with MIGEC, and V(D)J alignment was carried out with MiXCR. Using edgeR on replicate PBMC samples, clonotypes were called vaccine-responding if FDR was below 0.01 and the log2 fold change was above 5 up to day 15. Each bulk clonotype was labeled CD4 or CD8 based on which sequenced repertoire, CD4 or CD8, contained the clonotype at higher abundance. TCRdb took the public reads, trimmed them with fastp at Q25, ran MiXCR for clone calling and kept in-frame beta chains. Merged by CDR3 protein, the rows form single entries marked with the most common genes and DNA. It is TCRdb's table, rather than the study itself, that gives the V and J calls and clone size. For this sample the table gives some 300,000 distinct CDR3 sequences, of which 7% to 9% were detected only once. In total, the top ten clones hold under 20% of the sample.

Relative to germline, V is 2 bases shorter and J is 6 bases shorter, with 16 bases between their ends. CDR1 and CDR2 are read off the germline V gene as MNHEY and SVGAGI. The CDR3 numbers 15 residues from cysteine through phenylalanine. The only DNA kept is the CDR3, 45 bases in frame from the first base. The treatment or condition label on this specimen signifies: live attenuated yellow fever vaccine strain. At each blood-draw timepoint, two biological replicates of bulk PBMCs were obtained. A standard Ficoll-Paque protocol was used to isolate PBMCs from peripheral blood. TriZol was used to extract RNA from bulk PBMCs, CD4 and CD8 fractions, and dextramer-positive and dextramer-negative fractions. The table lists this clonotype with a few counts. Its antigen is still unknown. No base qualities exist here, and no much larger clone lies one base off it. Broader findings and caveats from the paper: A small share of clonotypes was detected in both CD4 and CD8 compartments, with the overlap likely arising from convergent recombination. After the booster, most clones that had expanded after primary vaccination were detected again (nearly 97% of CD4 and around 88% of CD8), suggesting broad maintenance of memory. Because the study included only a couple of donors, the extent to which the findings can be generalized is limited. Computational filtering was needed because FACS-sorted repertoires could contain abundant contaminating clonotypes from the bulk population. The secondary T-cell response was weaker than the primary response but faster, peaking on day 5 instead of day 15.

This clonotype was sampled from a young man who received the YFV17D yellow fever vaccine. This specimen consisted of PBMCs, obtained about 49 days after the first yellow fever vaccination. The rearrangement joined TRBV6-5 to TRBJ1-1; D gene: possibly TRBD1, on 6 matching bases. The CDR3: CASSYRIQGRPEAFF. The nucleotide sequence is given as TGTGCCAGCAGTTACCGGATACAGGGCCGTCCTGAAGCTTTCTTT.